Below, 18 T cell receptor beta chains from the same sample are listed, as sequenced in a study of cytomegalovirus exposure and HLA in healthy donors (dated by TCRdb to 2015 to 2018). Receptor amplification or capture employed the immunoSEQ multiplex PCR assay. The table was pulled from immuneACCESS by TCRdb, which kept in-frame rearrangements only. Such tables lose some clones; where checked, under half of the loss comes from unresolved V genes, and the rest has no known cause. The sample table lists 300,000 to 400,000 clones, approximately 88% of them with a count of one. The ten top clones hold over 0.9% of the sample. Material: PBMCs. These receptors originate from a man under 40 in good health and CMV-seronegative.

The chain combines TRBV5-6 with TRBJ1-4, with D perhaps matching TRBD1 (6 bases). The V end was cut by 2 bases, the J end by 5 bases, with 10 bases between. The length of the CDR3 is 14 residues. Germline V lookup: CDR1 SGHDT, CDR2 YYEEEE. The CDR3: CASSFDRRNEKLFF. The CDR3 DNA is TGTGCCAGCAGCTTTGACAGGAGGAATGAAAAACTGTTTTTT.

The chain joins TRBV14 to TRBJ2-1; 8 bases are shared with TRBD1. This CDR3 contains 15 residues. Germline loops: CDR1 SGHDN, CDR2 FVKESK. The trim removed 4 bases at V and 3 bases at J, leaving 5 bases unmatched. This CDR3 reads CASSRQGPIYNEQFF. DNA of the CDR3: TGTGCCAGCAGCCGACAGGGGCCTATCTACAATGAGCAGTTCTTC.

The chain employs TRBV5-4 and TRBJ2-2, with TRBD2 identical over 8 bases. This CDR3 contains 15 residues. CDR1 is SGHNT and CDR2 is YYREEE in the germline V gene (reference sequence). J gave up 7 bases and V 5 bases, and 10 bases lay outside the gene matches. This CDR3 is CASSFPNSGVGELFF. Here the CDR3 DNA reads TGTGCCAGCAGTTTTCCGAATAGCGGGGTCGGGGAGCTGTTTTTT.

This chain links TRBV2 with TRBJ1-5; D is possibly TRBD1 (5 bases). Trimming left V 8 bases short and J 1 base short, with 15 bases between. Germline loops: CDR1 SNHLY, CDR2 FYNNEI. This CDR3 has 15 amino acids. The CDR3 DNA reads TGTGCCAGCCGGGGGAGGGTTGGGAGCAATCAGCCCCAGCATTTT. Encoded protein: CASRGRVGSNQPQHF.

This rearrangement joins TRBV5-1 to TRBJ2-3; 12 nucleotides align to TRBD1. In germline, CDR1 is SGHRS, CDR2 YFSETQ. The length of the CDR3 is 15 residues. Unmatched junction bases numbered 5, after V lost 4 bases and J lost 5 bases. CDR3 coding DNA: TGCGCCAGCAGCCCACGGGACAGGGGGCAAGATACGCAGTATTTT. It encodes CASSPRDRGQDTQYF.

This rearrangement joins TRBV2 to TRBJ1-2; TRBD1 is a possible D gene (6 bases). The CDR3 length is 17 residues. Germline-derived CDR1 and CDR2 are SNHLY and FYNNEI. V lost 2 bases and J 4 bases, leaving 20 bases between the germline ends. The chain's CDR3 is CASSESGGPTFSYGYTF. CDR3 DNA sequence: TGTGCCAGCAGTGAAAGTGGGGGCCCTACGTTCTCCTATGGCTACACCTTC.

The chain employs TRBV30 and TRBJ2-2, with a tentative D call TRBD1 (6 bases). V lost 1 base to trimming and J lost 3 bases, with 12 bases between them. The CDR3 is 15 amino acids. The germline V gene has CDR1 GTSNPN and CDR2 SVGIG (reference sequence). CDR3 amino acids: CAWSGLGTYTGELFF. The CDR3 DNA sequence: TGTGCCTGGAGTGGTTTGGGGACATACACCGGGGAGCTGTTTTTT.

CDR3 residues: CASSVVGGASTDTQYF. CDR3 coding DNA: TGTGCCAGCAGCGTGGTAGGCGGGGCTAGCACAGATACGCAGTATTTT. The V and J genes are TRBV9 and TRBJ2-3; possibly TRBD2 for D (6 bases). The CDR3 has 16 amino acids. Trimming removed 2 bases from V and 0 bases from J, with 13 bases in between. The germline V gene encodes CDR1 SGDLS and CDR2 YYNGEE.

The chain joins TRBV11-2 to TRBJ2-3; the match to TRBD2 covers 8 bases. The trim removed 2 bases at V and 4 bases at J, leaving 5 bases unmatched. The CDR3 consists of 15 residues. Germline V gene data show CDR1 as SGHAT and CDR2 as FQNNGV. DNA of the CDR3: TGTGCCAGCAGCTTACAGGACGGGAGGGCAGATACGCAGTATTTT. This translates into CASSLQDGRADTQYF.

The CDR3 bases are TGTGCCAGCAGTTTGGCAGTTTCTAGCACAGATACGCAGTATTTT. Translating it yields CASSLAVSSTDTQYF. The chain carries TRBV27 and TRBJ2-3; D call uncertain. CDR3 length: 15 amino acids. Germline V lookup: CDR1 MNHEY, CDR2 SMNVEV (reference sequence). The ends were cut back, 3 bases at V and 0 bases at J, with 10 bases in the middle.

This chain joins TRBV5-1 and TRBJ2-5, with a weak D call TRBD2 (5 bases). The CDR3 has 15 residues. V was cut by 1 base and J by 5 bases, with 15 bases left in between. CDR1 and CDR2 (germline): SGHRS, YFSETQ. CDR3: CASSLSLADRETQYF. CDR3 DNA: TGCGCCAGCAGCTTGAGCCTAGCTGACCGGGAGACCCAGTACTTC. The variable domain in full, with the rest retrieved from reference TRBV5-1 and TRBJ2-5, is KAGVTQTPRYLIKTRGQQVTLSCSPISGHRSVSWYQQTPGQGLQFLFEYFSETQRNKGNFPGRFSGRQFSNSRSEMNVSTLELGDSALYLCASSLSLADRETQYFGPGTRLLVL.

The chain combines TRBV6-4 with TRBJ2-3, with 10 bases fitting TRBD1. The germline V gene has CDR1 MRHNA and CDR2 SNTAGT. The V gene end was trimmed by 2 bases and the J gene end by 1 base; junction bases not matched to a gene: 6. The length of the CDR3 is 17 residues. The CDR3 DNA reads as TGTGCCAGCAGTGACGTTCCCGGGACAGGGGGCACAGATACGCAGTATTTT. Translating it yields CASSDVPGTGGTDTQYF.

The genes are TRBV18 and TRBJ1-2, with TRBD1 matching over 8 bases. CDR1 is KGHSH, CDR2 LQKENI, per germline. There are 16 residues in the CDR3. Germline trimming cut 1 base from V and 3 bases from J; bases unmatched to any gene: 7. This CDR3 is CASSPQGQGADYGYTF. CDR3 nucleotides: TGTGCCAGCTCACCACAAGGGCAGGGGGCCGACTATGGCTACACCTTC.

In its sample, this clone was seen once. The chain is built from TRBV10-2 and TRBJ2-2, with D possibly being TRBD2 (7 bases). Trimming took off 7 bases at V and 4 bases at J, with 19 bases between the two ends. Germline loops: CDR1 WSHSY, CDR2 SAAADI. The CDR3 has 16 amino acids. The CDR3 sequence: CASIMGGGLSTGELFF. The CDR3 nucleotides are TGCGCCAGCATCATGGGGGGGGGCCTAAGCACCGGGGAGCTGTTTTTT.

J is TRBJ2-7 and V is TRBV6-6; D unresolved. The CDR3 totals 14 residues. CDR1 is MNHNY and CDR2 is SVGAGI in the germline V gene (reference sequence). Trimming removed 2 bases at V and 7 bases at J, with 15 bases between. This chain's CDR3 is CASSYEATRLEQYF. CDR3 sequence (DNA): TGTGCCAGCAGTTACGAGGCCACCCGCTTGGAGCAGTACTTC.

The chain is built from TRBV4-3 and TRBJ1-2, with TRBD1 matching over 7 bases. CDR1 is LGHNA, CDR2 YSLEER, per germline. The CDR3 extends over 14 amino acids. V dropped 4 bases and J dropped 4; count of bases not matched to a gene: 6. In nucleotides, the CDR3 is TGCGCCAGCAGCCGACGGACAGGAACCTATGGCTACACCTTC. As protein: CASSRRTGTYGYTF.

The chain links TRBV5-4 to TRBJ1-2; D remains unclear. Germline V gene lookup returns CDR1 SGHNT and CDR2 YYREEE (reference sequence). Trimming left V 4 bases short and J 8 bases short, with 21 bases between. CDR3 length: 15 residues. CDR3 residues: CASSLPGYRSGGYTF. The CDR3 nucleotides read TGTGCCAGCAGCCTGCCCGGATATCGTTCAGGCGGCTACACCTTC.

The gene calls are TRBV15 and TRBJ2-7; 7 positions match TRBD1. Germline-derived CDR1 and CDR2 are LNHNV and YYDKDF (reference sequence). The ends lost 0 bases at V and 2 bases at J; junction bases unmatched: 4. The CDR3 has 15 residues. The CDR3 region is CATSREIGGAYEQYF. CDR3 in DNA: TGTGCCACCAGCAGAGAAATAGGGGGCGCCTACGAGCAGTACTTC.